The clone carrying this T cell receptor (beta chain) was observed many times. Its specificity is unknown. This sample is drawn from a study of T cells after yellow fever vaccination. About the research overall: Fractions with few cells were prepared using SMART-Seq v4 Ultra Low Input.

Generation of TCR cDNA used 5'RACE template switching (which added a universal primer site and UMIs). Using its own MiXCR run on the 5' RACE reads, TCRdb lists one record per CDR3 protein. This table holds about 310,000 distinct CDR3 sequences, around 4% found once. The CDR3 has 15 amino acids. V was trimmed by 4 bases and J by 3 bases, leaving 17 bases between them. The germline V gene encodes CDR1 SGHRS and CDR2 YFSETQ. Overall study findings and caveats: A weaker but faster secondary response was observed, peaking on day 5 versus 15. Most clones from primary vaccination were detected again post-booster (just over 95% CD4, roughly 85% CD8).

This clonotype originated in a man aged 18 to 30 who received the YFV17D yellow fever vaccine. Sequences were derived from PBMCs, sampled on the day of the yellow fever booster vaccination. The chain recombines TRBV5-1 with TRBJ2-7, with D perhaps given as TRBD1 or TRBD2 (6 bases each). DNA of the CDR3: TGCGCCAGCAGCCGGCCGGGGGCAGAGAGCTACGAGCAGTACTTC. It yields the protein CASSRPGAESYEQYF.